Following are 15 T cell receptor beta chains from one sample sequenced in a study of T cell clonotyping in hematopoietic cell transplantation. Only in-frame clones appear in the TCRdb table, and some are missing; sequencing was by immunoSEQ multiplex PCR. This repertoire shows roughly 9,100 clones, over 85% found once; its top ten account for approximately 5.1%. The material sequenced was PBMCs, taken 100 days after allogeneic stem cell transplant. The receptors here all came from a male patient aged 50 to 59 who had an allogeneic stem cell transplant from a related donor, so T cells may come from the graft donor. Some clones in this sample may be carry-over from other donors' samples.

This clone has just a few counts. This chain connects TRBV2 to TRBJ1-2, with a weak D call TRBD1 (5 bases). Germline V CDR1 and CDR2: SNHLY, FYNNEI. The CDR3 is 14 residues long. V was cut by 4 bases and J by 4 bases, with 13 bases left in between. The chain's CDR3 is CASSGAGPLYGYTF. The CDR3 nucleotides read TGTGCCAGCAGTGGTGCAGGGCCCCTCTATGGCTACACCTTC.

DNA of the CDR3: TGTGCCAGCAGCCACAGGGGGCTCCCCTACGAGCAGTACTTC. It is translated as CASSHRGLPYEQYF. The genes are TRBV27 and TRBJ2-7; 9 bases map to TRBD1. The length of the CDR3 is 14 residues. Trimming took 6 bases from V and 2 from J; bases not matched to a gene: 5. Germline V gene data show CDR1 as MNHEY and CDR2 as SMNVEV (reference sequence).

This chain joins TRBV7-2 and TRBJ2-7; perhaps TRBD1 as D (5 bases). The CDR3 sequence is 14 residues long. Trimming cost V 1 base and J 2 bases, with 9 bases left between them. Germline CDR1 reads SGHTA; CDR2 reads FQGNSA. CDR3 bases: TGTGCCAGCAGCTTAGAGGAAGGGGCCTACGAGCAGTACTTC. Protein: CASSLEEGAYEQYF.

In this sample, this clone turned up once. The genes are TRBV30 and TRBJ2-3; weak D call: TRBD1 (6 bases). V lost 5 bases, J lost 3 bases, and 9 bases lay in between. This CDR3 has 12 amino acids. Germline loops: CDR1 GTSNPN, CDR2 SVGIG (reference sequence). The CDR3 reads CAWGTPTDTQYF. The CDR3 DNA reads as TGTGCCTGGGGGACACCGACAGATACGCAGTATTTT.

The J gene is TRBJ1-3, the V gene TRBV7-8; tentatively, D is TRBD1 (6 bases). Trimming took 3 bases from V and 0 from J, leaving 9 bases between them. This CDR3 spans 15 amino acids. CDR1 SGHVS and CDR2 FQNEAQ come from the germline V gene. The CDR3 nucleotides are TGTGCCAGCAGCTTTGGGGACATCTCTGGAAACACCATATATTTT. It is translated as CASSFGDISGNTIYF.

The chain has TRBV6-5 and TRBJ2-7, with TRBD2 as a possible D gene (5 bases). V was cut by 5 bases and J by 2 bases, with 10 bases left in between. From germline, CDR1 is MNHEY and CDR2 SVGAGI. This CDR3 comprises 13 residues. The CDR3, as DNA: TGTGCCAGCAGTACCCGGGGTACCTACGAGCAGTACTTC. Its translation is CASSTRGTYEQYF.

The V gene is TRBV19, the J gene TRBJ2-5; 11 bases fit TRBD2. CDR3 length: 15 amino acids. CDR1 LNHDA and CDR2 SQIVND come from the germline V gene (reference sequence). After removal of 8 bases from V and 4 bases from J, the junction contained 9 bases not matched to a gene. The CDR3 DNA is TGTGCCAGTGGGACCGGGACTAGCGGTGGAGAGACCCAGTACTTC. It codes for CASGTGTSGGETQYF.

The rearrangement links TRBV19 to TRBJ1-5, with 7 positions matching TRBD1. Losses at the gene ends were 4 bases for V and 6 bases for J; bases not matched to a gene: 3. The CDR3 loop spans 13 amino acids. The germline CDR1 and CDR2 sequences are LNHDA and SQIVND (reference sequence). The CDR3 protein is CASSSNRGQPQHF. The DNA for the CDR3 is TGTGCCAGTAGTAGTAACAGGGGTCAGCCCCAGCATTTT.

J is TRBJ1-5 and V is TRBV9; tentative D call: TRBD1 (5 bases). The germline CDR1 and CDR2 sequences are SGDLS and YYNGEE. This CDR3 region has 15 residues. Trimming shortened V by 3 bases and J by 7 bases, and 17 bases separated the two germline ends. The CDR3: CASSASLGPEQPQHF. CDR3 DNA sequence: TGTGCCAGCAGCGCCTCCTTGGGGCCTGAGCAGCCCCAGCATTTT.

The CDR3 DNA is TGTGCCAGCAGTTACTCGGACCGACGGGGCTATGGCTACACCTTC. Translating it yields CASSYSDRRGYGYTF. This sequence joins TRBV6-6 and TRBJ1-2; D gene uncertain. This CDR3 has 15 amino acids. Per the germline V gene, CDR1 is MNHNY and CDR2 is SVGAGI (reference sequence). V was pared by 0 bases and J by 4 bases, with 12 bases between.

The genes are TRBV7-3 and TRBJ1-5, with 8 bases identical to TRBD1. Trimming at V came to 5 bases and at J to 6 bases, leaving 3 bases not matched to a gene. This CDR3 spans 13 amino acids. The germline V gene encodes CDR1 SGHTA and CDR2 FQGTGA. The CDR3 spells CASSKQGGQPQHF. The CDR3 coding sequence is TGTGCCAGCAGCAAACAGGGGGGTCAGCCCCAGCATTTT.

The V and J genes are TRBV19 and TRBJ1-4; D not certain. CDR3 size: 13 residues. CDR1 and CDR2 from the germline V gene are LNHDA and SQIVND (reference sequence). Trimming shortened V by 2 bases and J by 8 bases, and 9 bases separated the two germline ends. The CDR3 protein is CASSIQVREKLFF. The CDR3 DNA sequence: TGTGCCAGTAGTATACAGGTTCGGGAAAAACTGTTTTTT.

The chain is built from TRBV7-9 and TRBJ1-2, with D perhaps TRBD1 (6 bases). The CDR3 runs to 12 residues. V was cut by 3 bases and J by 8 bases, with 10 bases left in between. The germline V gene has CDR1 SEHNR and CDR2 FQNEAQ (reference sequence). The CDR3 spells CASSFNRDGYTF. The CDR3 bases are TGTGCCAGCAGCTTCAACAGGGACGGCTACACCTTC.

The V gene is TRBV4-1, the J gene TRBJ2-7, with 8 bases lining up with TRBD1. Germline V lookup: CDR1 MGHRA, CDR2 YSYEKL. J lost 2 bases, V lost 4 bases, and 7 bases had no gene match. CDR3 length equals 15 residues. The CDR3 loop is CASSPTGAFTYEQYF. In DNA form, the CDR3 reads TGCGCCAGCAGCCCGACAGGGGCTTTTACCTACGAGCAGTACTTC.

This chain uses TRBV30 with TRBJ2-1; TRBD2 aligns across 12 bases. The J segment lost 1 base and the V segment lost 3 bases, leaving 1 base of the junction unmatched. The germline gives CDR1 GTSNPN, CDR2 SVGIG (reference sequence). CDR3 length: 15 amino acids. CDR3 protein: CAWSLAGGSYNEQFF. CDR3 nucleotides: TGTGCCTGGAGCCTAGCGGGAGGGTCCTACAATGAGCAGTTCTTC.